The rows below give T cell receptor beta chains drawn from one sample of a study of shared clonotypes between healthy human individuals. Only in-frame clones appear in the TCRdb table, and some are missing; sequencing was by immunoSEQ multiplex PCR. The sample includes hundreds of thousands of clones, roughly 98% seen only once; the top ten take 0.3%. Sequenced: naive CD8+ T cells sorted from blood. These TCRs come from a man aged 30-40 years in good health. Both conserved end residues are part of each CDR3. D genes are given only for firm matches. A clone size is listed for some rows: how often the clone was seen (once, few, many), or a class if it is expanded.

d_call,j_call,v_call,clone_size,cdr3_aa,cdr3_nt
-,TRBJ2-7,TRBV27,-,CASSTTGYEQYF,TGTGCCAGCAGCACGACAGGCTACGAGCAGTACTTC
-,TRBJ1-1,TRBV4-3,-,CASSLQGLNTEAFF,TGCGCCAGCAGCCTTCAGGGGTTGAACACTGAAGCTTTCTTT
-,TRBJ1-2,TRBV27,-,CASSSLTGRGGYTF,TGTGCCAGCAGTTCCTTAACAGGGCGCGGTGGCTACACCTTC
-,TRBJ1-2,TRBV4-3,once,CASSQAEGWGYTF,TGCGCCAGCAGCCAAGCGGAGGGCTGGGGCTACACCTTC
-,TRBJ2-7,TRBV30,-,CAWTDNSYEQYF,TGTGCCTGGACGGACAACTCCTACGAGCAGTACTTC
-,TRBJ2-3,TRBV27,once,CASSLMDRADTQYF,TGTGCCAGCAGTTTGATGGATAGGGCTGATACGCAGTATTTT
TRBD1,TRBJ1-1,TRBV7-9,-,CASSPGQGALNTEAFF,TGTGCCAGCAGCCCGGGACAGGGGGCTCTGAACACTGAAGCTTTCTTT
TRBD1,TRBJ2-7,TRBV7-6,-,CASSLEITPGGNYEQYF,TGTGCCAGCAGCTTAGAAATCACCCCAGGGGGCAACTACGAGCAGTACTTC
TRBD1,TRBJ2-3,TRBV10-3,-,CAISEPDRDTDTQYF,TGTGCCATCAGTGAGCCGGACAGGGACACAGATACGCAGTATTTT
TRBD1,TRBJ2-1,TRBV7-2,-,CASSLTGTGFNEQFF,TGTGCCAGCAGCCTAACCGGGACAGGGTTCAATGAGCAGTTCTTC
-,TRBJ2-7,TRBV5-1,-,CASSLGTNYEQYF,TGCGCCAGCAGCTTGGGGACGAACTACGAGCAGTACTTC
TRBD2,TRBJ2-1,TRBV7-9,-,CASSPGLAGDWRSYNEQFF,TGTGCCAGCAGCCCGGGGCTAGCGGGAGACTGGAGATCCTACAATGAGCAGTTCTTC
TRBD1,TRBJ2-7,TRBV5-1,-,CASSTPGQGDYEQYF,TGCGCCAGCAGCACCCCGGGACAGGGGGACTACGAGCAGTACTTC
-,TRBJ1-4,TRBV27,-,CASSSRAGRWEKLFF,TGTGCCAGCAGTTCCAGGGCAGGGCGGTGGGAAAAACTGTTTTTT
TRBD2,TRBJ2-7,TRBV27,once,CASSLKGTSLLYEQYF,TGTGCCAGCAGTTTAAAAGGGACTAGCCTTCTCTACGAGCAGTACTTC
-,TRBJ2-5,TRBV5-1,-,CASSLTATAEGETQYF,TGCGCCAGCAGCTTGACGGCTACCGCAGAGGGGGAGACCCAGTACTTC
TRBD1,TRBJ1-5,TRBV15,-,CATTQDREGQPQHF,TGTGCCACCACCCAAGACAGGGAGGGTCAGCCCCAGCATTTT
TRBD1,TRBJ1-2,TRBV27,-,CASSLTTGGGYGYTF,TGTGCCAGCAGTCTCACCACAGGGGGTGGCTATGGCTACACCTTC
-,TRBJ1-2,TRBV12-5,-,CASALEGVVRYGYTF,TGTGCTAGTGCCTTAGAGGGCGTAGTTCGCTATGGCTACACCTTC
-,TRBJ2-3,TRBV5-4,-,CASSPGRGTTDTQYF,TGTGCCAGCAGCCCAGGACGGGGGACCACAGATACGCAGTATTTT
-,TRBJ2-7,TRBV9,once,CASSRFGGSYEQYF,TGTGCCAGCAGTAGGTTCGGGGGTTCCTACGAGCAGTACTTC